This T cell receptor beta chain emerged from a study of cytomegalovirus exposure and HLA in healthy donors. Across the whole study: Drawn from HLA-typed donors, about 85 million unique TCRs were held in an early data release. Study results and caveats: Cytomegalovirus-associated status was assigned to approximately 160 TCR beta chains. Earlier results showed most TCR beta V segments being productive about 87% or about 30% of the time.

CDR1 is MNHEY, CDR2 SMNVEV, per germline (reference sequence). CDR3 length equals 13 residues. V trimming: 8 bases; J trimming: 5 bases; junction bases outside the gene matches: 7. Comment on this clone: The antigen is unknown.

PCR amplification relied on 60 Vbeta primers (plus 13 Jbeta primers). TCRdb's copy holds only in-frame clones and misses some; the assay was immunoSEQ multiplex PCR. Of 150,000 or so clones listed, 82% are singletons. The sequence was obtained from a man younger than 35 in good health and CMV-seropositive. The sample consisted of PBMCs. The chain recombines TRBV27 with TRBJ1-2, with TRBD1 matching 8 bases. Here the CDR3 DNA reads TGTGCCAGCTGGACAGGGCGGGCTTATGGCTACACCTTC. Translation gives CASWTGRAYGYTF.